The 8 T cell receptor beta chains listed next were all sequenced from one sample in a study of T-cell memory formation after mild COVID-19. TCRdb ran MiXCR on the 5' RACE reads and lists one entry per CDR3 protein. The top ten hold 3% of the sample, which has fewer than 250,000 distinct CDR3 sequences, about 10% seen once. The specimen was PBMCs or a T cell subset sorted from them (not recorded which). All receptors come from a man younger than 35 who had mild COVID-19 (a few samples of this study predate the infection). Cell type and time point are not known.

The table lists this clonotype with a few counts. The chain is built from TRBV5-1 and TRBJ2-5, with D uncertain. Germline assignment: CDR1 SGHRS and CDR2 YFSETQ. The CDR3 extends over 15 amino acids. Between the trimmed V and J ends, which lost 0 bases and 5 bases, there was a span of 14 bases. CDR3 DNA: TGCGCCAGCAGCTTGGCACCCCCCGGAGTGGAGACCCAGTACTTC. Translating it yields CASSLAPPGVETQYF. Complete variable domain (other parts from reference TRBV5-1 and TRBJ2-5): KAGVTQTPRYLIKTRGQQVTLSCSPISGHRSVSWYQQTPGQGLQFLFEYFSETQRNKGNFPGRFSGRQFSNSRSEMNVSTLELGDSALYLCASSLAPPGVETQYFGPGTRLLVL.

This clonotype was counted a few times. The gene calls are TRBV4-3 and TRBJ1-2; D is ambiguous. Germline CDR1 and CDR2: LGHNA and YSLEER. V was cut by 0 bases and J by 4 bases, with 12 bases left in between. The CDR3 consists of 15 residues. The CDR3 region is CASSQDVSTGYGYTF. The CDR3 DNA reads as TGCGCCAGCAGCCAAGACGTGTCGACGGGCTATGGCTACACCTTC.

The rearrangement joins TRBV6-2 or TRBV6-3 to TRBJ1-5; no clear D gene. The CDR3 contains 14 residues. Germline V gene lookup returns CDR1 MNHEY and CDR2 SVGEGT. Trimming removed 5 bases from V and 1 base from J, with 9 bases in between. The CDR3 nucleotides read TGTGCCAGCAGTCCCGAGACAAGCAATCAGCCCCAGCATTTT. This encodes CASSPETSNQPQHF.

This clonotype came up many times. The rearrangement uses TRBV7-2 and TRBJ2-4; TRBD2 agrees at 8 bases. The V segment lost 0 bases and the J segment 8 bases; nucleotides outside the gene matches: 12. Germline assignment: CDR1 SGHTA and CDR2 FQGNSA. The CDR3 sequence is 17 residues long. CDR3 bases: TGTGCCAGCAGCTTAGCAGGGTGGTCGGGGGGGCTTGACATTCAGTACTTC. Residues: CASSLAGWSGGLDIQYF.

This clonotype was seen only a few times. The rearrangement links TRBV5-1 to TRBJ2-1, with a possible D match to TRBD1 (5 bases). Germline CDR1 SGHRS, CDR2 YFSETQ. The length of the CDR3 is 14 residues. The V and J ends lost 0 bases and 8 bases respectively, with 12 bases between them. The CDR3 nucleotides read TGCGCCAGCAGCTTGGCACAGGAAGTTGATGAGCAGTTCTTC. Translated, it gives CASSLAQEVDEQFF.

V usage is TRBV5-8 and J usage is TRBJ1-6; D is unclear. Trimming removed 4 bases from V and 7 bases from J, with 12 bases in between. The CDR3 covers 14 residues. Germline CDR1 and CDR2: SGHTS and YDEGEE. In nucleotides, the CDR3 is TGTGCCAGCAGCCACGTGTACGGGAATTCACCCCTCCACTTT. This codes for CASSHVYGNSPLHF.

CDR3 residues: CASRPSGSTDTQYF. Here the CDR3 DNA reads TGTGCCAGCAGACCTAGCGGGAGCACAGATACGCAGTATTTT. The rearrangement links TRBV7-2 to TRBJ2-3; 8 bases match TRBD2. Germline values: CDR1 SGHTA, CDR2 FQGNSA. This CDR3 is 14 amino acids long. The V gene end was trimmed by 6 bases and the J gene end by 0 bases; junction bases not matched to a gene: 2.

The chain employs TRBV20-1 and TRBJ1-2; the D gene is possibly TRBD1 (5 bases). V was pared by 3 bases and J by 3 bases, with 17 bases between. The CDR3 length is 15 residues. Germline loops: CDR1 DFQATT, CDR2 SNEGSKA (reference sequence). The CDR3 DNA is TGCAGTGCTAGTGGCGAGGGGAGGGGCTACTATGGCTACACCTTC. This encodes CSASGEGRGYYGYTF.